A single sample is the source of the 9 T cell receptor beta chains below, sequenced in a study of blood T cell repertoires in COVID-19. Measured with immunoSEQ multiplex PCR; TCRdb has only the in-frame clones, and not every one. The table shows over 200,000 clones, with around 87% occurring only once. The sample consisted of peripheral blood. These receptors were collected from a man aged 60 to 75 who had recovered from COVID-19.

This chain joins TRBV28 and TRBJ1-3, with 8 nucleotides matching TRBD1. The germline gives CDR1 MDHEN, CDR2 SYDVKM. The CDR3 has 16 amino acids. The ends lost 4 bases at V and 0 bases at J; junction bases unmatched: 5. The CDR3 reads CASSSTGQDSGNTIYF. The CDR3, as DNA: TGTGCCAGCAGTTCTACGGGACAGGACTCTGGAAACACCATATATTTT.

This chain connects TRBV30 to TRBJ2-1; 8 nucleotides align to TRBD2. V lost 2 bases and J lost 0; bases outside the gene matches: 9. This CDR3 is 17 amino acids long. Germline V gene sequence: CDR1 GTSNPN, CDR2 SVGIG (reference sequence). The CDR3 region has the DNA TGTGCCTGGAGTCAAACGGGGGGGCCAAGCTCCTACAATGAGCAGTTCTTC. This gives the protein CAWSQTGGPSSYNEQFF.

The rearrangement uses TRBV19 and TRBJ2-7; tentatively, D is TRBD2 (6 bases). Germline loops: CDR1 LNHDA, CDR2 SQIVND (reference sequence). V was trimmed by 5 bases and J by 0 bases, leaving 14 bases between them. CDR3 length: 15 residues. The CDR3 is CASSRGSGSSYEQYF. DNA of the CDR3: TGTGCCAGTAGTCGTGGTAGCGGCAGCTCCTACGAGCAGTACTTC.

This chain connects TRBV2 to TRBJ1-1; D may be TRBD1 (6 bases). Germline CDR1 and CDR2: SNHLY and FYNNEI. V was cut by 6 bases and J by 4 bases, with 12 bases left in between. This CDR3 is 13 amino acids long. CDR3 nucleotides: TGTGCCAGCAGCGCTGACAGGCCCACTGAAGCTTTCTTT. This encodes CASSADRPTEAFF.

For this clone: Mismatch with germline at one junction end may stem from a read error. The V and J genes are TRBV27 and TRBJ2-3; 15 bases match TRBD2. The CDR3 consists of 16 residues. CDR1 and CDR2 (germline): MNHEY, SMNVEV (reference sequence). The CDR3 loop reads CASSISGTSGRDTQYF. The CDR3 bases are TGTGCCAGCAGTATATCCGGGACTAGCGGGAGGGATACGCAGTATTTT.

The chain has TRBV9 and TRBJ2-4; maybe TRBD1 (5 bases). The CDR3 sequence is 14 residues long. Germline CDR1 and CDR2: SGDLS and YYNGEE. The ends were cut back, 2 bases at V and 10 bases at J, with 16 bases in the middle. The DNA of the CDR3 is TGTGCCAGCAGCGTGAGGCCACAGGATGAAATTCAGTACTTC. It translates to CASSVRPQDEIQYF.

The gene calls are TRBV7-9 and TRBJ1-1, with D unresolved. V was trimmed by 5 bases and J by 1 base, leaving 11 bases between them. The CDR3 contains 14 residues. CDR1 and CDR2 from the germline V gene are SEHNR and FQNEAQ (reference sequence). CDR3 in DNA: TGTGCCAGCAGCAAACAGTTACAGAACACTGAAGCTTTCTTT. Translated, it gives CASSKQLQNTEAFF.

The J gene is TRBJ2-1, the V gene TRBV5-1; 12 nucleotides line up with TRBD2. The CDR3 is made up of 15 amino acids. J was trimmed by 5 bases and V by 1 base; bases with no gene match: 1. Germline V gene lookup returns CDR1 SGHRS and CDR2 YFSETQ. CDR3 sequence: CASSLRLAGDNEQFF. DNA for the CDR3: TGCGCCAGCAGCTTGAGACTAGCGGGAGACAATGAGCAGTTCTTC.

CDR3 nucleotides: TGTGCCAGCAGTGTCGTTCAGCGGGTGCAGTTCTTC. Amino acid sequence: CASSVVQRVQFF. This chain links TRBV2 with TRBJ2-1, with a weak D call TRBD2 (6 bases). CDR1 SNHLY and CDR2 FYNNEI come from the germline V gene. V gave up 4 bases and J gave up 12 bases, with 13 bases separating them. This CDR3 is built from 12 residues.